Shown below are 23 T cell receptor beta chains from a single sample sequenced in a study of low-dose radiotherapy and immunotherapy resistance in tumors. Documented time point: before trial treatment. Alpha and beta chains were covered, as first-strand cDNA relied on TRAV- and TRBV-specific primers. A roughly 20-cycle PCR with a constant-region primer and V-primer adapter amplified TCRs. TCRdb reanalysed the reads using MiXCR and keeps one entry per CDR3 protein. Found here are under 70,000 distinct CDR3 sequences, approximately 26% of them singletons; the top ten hold just over 5.5%. Sequencing used PBMCs, obtained before treatment. The receptor source for this set is a male donor with prostate cancer.

This clonotype was observed many times. The genes are TRBV18 and TRBJ2-5, with TRBD2 matching 8 bases. V lost 0 bases to trimming and J lost 3 bases; unmatched junction nucleotides: 6. Germline CDR1 reads KGHSH; CDR2 reads LQKENI. CDR3 length: 16 residues. CDR3 region: CASSPPSAGVEETQYF. The CDR3 nucleotides read TGTGCCAGCTCACCACCCTCAGCGGGAGTGGAAGAGACCCAGTACTTC.

This clonotype came up many times. The genes are TRBV5-1 and TRBJ2-1; D ambiguous. Trimming took 0 bases from V and 0 from J, leaving 7 bases between them. Germline V gives CDR1 SGHRS, CDR2 YFSETQ. This CDR3 has 15 residues. The CDR3 bases are TGCGCCAGCAGCTTGGCCGAAAGCTCCTACAATGAGCAGTTCTTC. It translates to CASSLAESSYNEQFF. The whole variable domain, filled in from reference TRBV5-1 and TRBJ2-1, reads KAGVTQTPRYLIKTRGQQVTLSCSPISGHRSVSWYQQTPGQGLQFLFEYFSETQRNKGNFPGRFSGRQFSNSRSEMNVSTLELGDSALYLCASSLAESSYNEQFFGPGTRLTVL.

In its sample, this clonotype was seen many times. V gene TRBV6-2 or TRBV6-3 combines with J gene TRBJ2-1; 10 bases agree with TRBD2. Germline V gene sequence: CDR1 MNHEY, CDR2 SVGEGT. CDR3 length: 17 residues. With 0 bases clipped from V and 4 bases from J, the junction kept 6 bases outside the gene matches. For the CDR3, the DNA is TGTGCCAGCAGTTACTCGACGAGCGGGGGGGTATACAATGAGCAGTTCTTC. This codes for CASSYSTSGGVYNEQFF.

Many counts were recorded for this clonotype. The chain combines TRBV19 with TRBJ2-2; TRBD1 might be the D (6 bases). In germline, CDR1 is LNHDA, CDR2 SQIVND (reference sequence). The CDR3 totals 17 residues. Trimming shortened V by 7 bases and J by 0 bases, and 18 bases separated the two germline ends. CDR3 nucleotides: TGTGCCAGTAAACCAACCCTCGGACAGACGAACACCGGGGAGCTGTTTTTT. Translated: CASKPTLGQTNTGELFF.

This clonotype was counted ten times or more. The J gene is TRBJ2-7, the V gene TRBV20-1; maybe TRBD2 (5 bases). In germline, CDR1 is DFQATT, CDR2 SNEGSKA (reference sequence). V was cut by 6 bases and J by 7 bases, with 22 bases left in between. The CDR3 extends over 14 amino acids. The CDR3 coding sequence is TGCAGTGCAAAGGCTGCGGACGGGGTACGGGAGCAGTACTTC. Encoded protein: CSAKAADGVREQYF.

This clonotype appeared many times. J is TRBJ2-1 and V is TRBV6-2 or TRBV6-3; 9 bases fit TRBD2. With V trimmed by 7 bases and J by 10 bases, 8 bases remained unmatched. This CDR3 is 13 amino acids long. Germline V gives CDR1 MNHEY, CDR2 SVGEGT. CDR3 DNA sequence: TGTGCCAGCAAGGCGGGAGGGTTCCGAGAGCAGTTCTTC. Translating it yields CASKAGGFREQFF.

This clonotype came up many times. The rearrangement links TRBV7-3 to TRBJ2-2; D is perhaps TRBD1 (5 bases). The V gene's germline CDR1 is SGHTA and CDR2 FQGTGA. V was cut by 2 bases and J by 9 bases, with 7 bases left in between. CDR3 length: 12 amino acids. The CDR3 region is CASSLPGRELFF. For the CDR3, the DNA is TGTGCCAGCAGCTTACCAGGGCGGGAGCTGTTTTTT.

This clonotype was seen ten or more times. The genes are TRBV27 and TRBJ2-3; TRBD1 is a possible D gene (6 bases). The CDR3 has 16 amino acids. From germline, CDR1 is MNHEY and CDR2 SMNVEV (reference sequence). V lost 6 bases, J lost 4 bases, and 20 bases lay in between. The DNA for the CDR3 is TGTGCCAGCAGCCGCAATCTGGGGGCGTCTGCAGATACGCAGTATTTT. Encoded protein: CASSRNLGASADTQYF.

The sample holds many counts of this clonotype. The J gene is TRBJ1-5, the V gene TRBV12-3 or TRBV12-4, with D uncertain. This CDR3 comprises 14 residues. The ends were cut back, 2 bases at V and 6 bases at J, with 11 bases in the middle. CDR3 residues: CASSLNGVGQPQHF. The CDR3 DNA reads as TGTGCCAGCAGTTTAAACGGGGTTGGTCAGCCCCAGCATTTT.

The table lists this clonotype with many counts. V gene TRBV2 combines with J gene TRBJ2-3, with TRBD1 matching over 9 bases. The germline CDR1 and CDR2 sequences are SNHLY and FYNNEI. The CDR3 covers 15 residues. V lost 4 bases to trimming and J lost 3 bases; unmatched junction nucleotides: 5. For the CDR3, the DNA is TGTGCCAGCAGTGCCGGGACAGGGACAACAGATACGCAGTATTTT. Translating gives CASSAGTGTTDTQYF.

The table lists this clonotype with many counts. V usage is TRBV5-1 and J usage is TRBJ2-3; 8 bases are shared with TRBD2. The CDR3 covers 15 residues. Germline assignment: CDR1 SGHRS and CDR2 YFSETQ. With V trimmed by 4 bases and J by 6 bases, 10 bases remained unmatched. CDR3: CASSPSGTRGDTQYF. The CDR3 nucleotides read TGCGCCAGCAGCCCGTCCGGGACTAGGGGGGATACGCAGTATTTT.

The chain joins TRBV28 to TRBJ2-7; TRBD2 matches 15 bases. V trimming: 6 bases; J trimming: 4 bases; junction bases outside the gene matches: 4. This CDR3 has 15 amino acids. Germline V lookup: CDR1 MDHEN, CDR2 SYDVKM. This CDR3 reads CASRLGLAGGYEQYF. The CDR3 DNA is TGTGCCAGCAGGCTGGGACTAGCGGGAGGATACGAGCAGTACTTC.

This clonotype was observed at least ten times. A far more abundant clone sits one base away, making this likely a read error. This chain connects TRBV28 to TRBJ2-1; TRBD1 agrees at 7 bases. The length of the CDR3 is 15 residues. V shed 2 bases and J 10 bases; nucleotides not matched to a gene: 11. The germline gives CDR1 MDHEN, CDR2 SYDVKM. CDR3 DNA: TGTGCCAGCAGTTTACCCGGGACAGAAAGCTACGAGCAGTTCTTC. Its protein is CASSLPGTESYEQFF.

V is TRBV6-2 or TRBV6-3 and J is TRBJ2-7; 10 bases agree with TRBD1. The CDR3 is 15 residues long. V dropped 5 bases and J dropped 6; count of bases not matched to a gene: 10. Germline CDR1 reads MNHEY; CDR2 reads SVGEGT. CDR3 in DNA: TGTGCCAGCAGTGATTGGACAGGGGGATTGGGCGAGCAGTACTTC. As protein: CASSDWTGGLGEQYF.

This clonotype was recorded at least ten times. The chain recombines TRBV30 with TRBJ1-5, with D unresolved. V lost 2 bases, J lost 4 bases, and 15 bases lay in between. Germline V gene data show CDR1 as GTSNPN and CDR2 as SVGIG (reference sequence). This CDR3 region has 15 residues. CDR3 protein: CAWSHYGLVNQPQHF. The CDR3 DNA reads as TGTGCCTGGAGTCACTATGGACTTGTAAATCAGCCCCAGCATTTT.

The chain couples TRBV28 to TRBJ2-7, with D possibly being TRBD2 (6 bases). The CDR3 spans 14 residues. Germline V gene sequence: CDR1 MDHEN, CDR2 SYDVKM. The germline V and J ends were trimmed by 6 bases and 0 bases, with 12 bases remaining between them. DNA for the CDR3: TGTGCCAGCAGCAACGGGGGAAGCTCCTACGAGCAGTACTTC. Its translation: CASSNGGSSYEQYF.

This clonotype was picked up one time. The rearrangement joins TRBV18 to TRBJ1-1; perhaps TRBD1 as D (5 bases). CDR3 length: 14 residues. Germline CDR1 and CDR2: KGHSH and LQKENI. Trimming removed 0 bases at V and 4 bases at J, with 9 bases between. The CDR3, as DNA: TGTGCCAGCTCACCACCGCACCAGGGCACTGAAGCTTTCTTT. This encodes CASSPPHQGTEAFF.

This clonotype showed up many times. This chain links TRBV6-2 or TRBV6-3 with TRBJ1-2; D uncertain. This CDR3 region has 18 residues. With 5 bases removed from V and 0 bases from J, the gap between germline ends came to 22 bases. Germline CDR1 reads MNHEY; CDR2 reads SVGEGT. As DNA, the CDR3 is TGTGCCAGCAGTGAAATAGGGTGGGCGGGGAAGACTAACTATGGCTACACCTTC. This gives the protein CASSEIGWAGKTNYGYTF.

This clonotype showed up many times. The J gene is TRBJ2-6, the V gene TRBV5-1, with a tentative D call TRBD2 (5 bases). This CDR3 spans 15 amino acids. Germline V gives CDR1 SGHRS, CDR2 YFSETQ. The ends were cut back, 8 bases at V and 0 bases at J, with 12 bases in the middle. This CDR3 is CARPDFLSGANVLTF. The CDR3 nucleotides read TGCGCCAGGCCGGACTTTCTCTCTGGGGCCAACGTCCTGACTTTC.

V usage is TRBV10-3 and J usage is TRBJ2-2; TRBD1 agrees at 8 bases. V was pared by 6 bases and J by 6 bases, with 6 bases of the junction left unmatched. This CDR3 contains 14 residues. The germline V gene encodes CDR1 ENHRY and CDR2 SYGVKD. The CDR3, as DNA: TGTGCCATCAGGACAGGGGACAACCCCGGGGAGCTGTTTTTT. Translating it yields CAIRTGDNPGELFF.

This clonotype has a count of ten or more. The rearrangement links TRBV6-2 or TRBV6-3 to TRBJ2-1, with a weak D call TRBD1 (6 bases). There are 14 residues in the CDR3. Germline V lookup: CDR1 MNHEY, CDR2 SVGEGT. The V end was cut by 6 bases, the J end by 6 bases, with 15 bases between. The CDR3 is CASRPDTGPNEQFF. The CDR3 coding sequence is TGTGCCAGCAGGCCCGACACAGGGCCCAATGAGCAGTTCTTC.

With respect to this clonotype: This likely traces to a read error, being one base from a far larger clone. This rearrangement joins TRBV24-1 to TRBJ2-1, with 10 positions matching TRBD2. The CDR3 runs 17 residues. The germline CDR1 and CDR2 sequences are KGHDR and SFDVKD. CDR3 region: CASSLTISASGSGEQFF. The CDR3 nucleotides read TGTGCCAGCAGTTTGACGATCTCGGCTAGCGGGAGCGGTGAGCAGTTCTTC.

This clonotype was picked up many times. V gene TRBV5-4 combines with J gene TRBJ1-2, with no clear D. Trimming took off 3 bases at V and 1 base at J, with 4 bases between the two ends. This CDR3 is 12 amino acids long. CDR1 SGHNT and CDR2 YYREEE come from the germline V gene (reference sequence). CDR3: CASSSDNYGYTF. The CDR3 DNA follows: TGTGCCAGCAGCTCCGATAACTATGGCTACACCTTC.